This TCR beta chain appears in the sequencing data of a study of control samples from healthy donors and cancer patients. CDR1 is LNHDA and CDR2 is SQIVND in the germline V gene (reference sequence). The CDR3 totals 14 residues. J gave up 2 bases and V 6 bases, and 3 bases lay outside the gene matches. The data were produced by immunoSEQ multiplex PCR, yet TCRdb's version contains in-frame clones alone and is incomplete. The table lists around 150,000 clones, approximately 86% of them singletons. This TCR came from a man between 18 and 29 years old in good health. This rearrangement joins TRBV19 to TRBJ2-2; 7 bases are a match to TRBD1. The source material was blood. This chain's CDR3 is CASSRQGNTGELFF. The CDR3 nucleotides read TGTGCCAGTAGCCGACAGGGAAACACCGGGGAGCTGTTTTTT.